The present T cell receptor (beta chain) was sequenced within a study of cytomegalovirus exposure and HLA in healthy donors. Trimming removed 1 base from V and 6 bases from J, with 16 bases in between. CDR1 is LGHNA and CDR2 is YNFKEQ in the germline V gene. This CDR3 has 15 amino acids. 60 Vbeta and 13 Jbeta primers were used in PCR. Some clones are missing from TCRdb's copy, which holds only in-frame ones; the method was immunoSEQ multiplex PCR. The sample yields around 140,000 clones, 60% to 80% seen once. About this clone itself: What it recognizes is unknown.

The study, taken as a whole, reports: A later analysis associated 15,000 or so TCR beta sequences with HLA alleles at a 0.05 false discovery rate.

Sequenced: PBMCs. The genes are TRBV4-2 and TRBJ2-7, with a tentative D call TRBD1 (5 bases). The sequence came from a woman aged 55-70 years in good health and CMV-seronegative. The CDR3 DNA is TGTGCCAGCAGCCAAGCAAAGGGGCACCTGGGCGAGCAGTACTTC. Its translation is CASSQAKGHLGEQYF.